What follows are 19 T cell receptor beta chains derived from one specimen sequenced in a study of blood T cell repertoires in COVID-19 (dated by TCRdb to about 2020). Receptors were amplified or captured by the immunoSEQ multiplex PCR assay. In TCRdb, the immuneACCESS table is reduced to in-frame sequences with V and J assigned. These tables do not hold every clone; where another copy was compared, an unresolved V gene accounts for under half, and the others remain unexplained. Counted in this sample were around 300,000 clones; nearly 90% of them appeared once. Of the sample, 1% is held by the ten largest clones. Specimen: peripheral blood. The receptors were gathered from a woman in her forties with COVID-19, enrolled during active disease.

The CDR3 nucleotides read TGTGCCAGCAGCGGGGACAGACGCGAAGCTTTCTTT. This encodes CASSGDRREAFF. The V gene is TRBV12-3 or TRBV12-4, the J gene TRBJ1-1, with TRBD1 matching over 7 bases. The CDR3 loop spans 12 amino acids. J lost 8 bases, V lost 6 bases, and 6 bases had no gene match.

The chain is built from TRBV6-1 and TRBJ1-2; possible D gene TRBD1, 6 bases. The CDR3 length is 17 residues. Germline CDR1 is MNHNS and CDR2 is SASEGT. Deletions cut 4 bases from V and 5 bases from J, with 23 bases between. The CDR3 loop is CASSARAETGYYYGYTF. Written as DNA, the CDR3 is TGTGCCAGCAGTGCGCGGGCCGAGACAGGATACTATTATGGCTACACCTTC.

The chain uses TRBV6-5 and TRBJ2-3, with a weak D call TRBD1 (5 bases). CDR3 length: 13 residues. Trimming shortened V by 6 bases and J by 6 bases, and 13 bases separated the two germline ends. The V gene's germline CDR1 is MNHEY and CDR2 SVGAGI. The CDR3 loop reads CASSENSGDTQYF. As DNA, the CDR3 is TGTGCCAGCAGCGAGAACTCAGGGGATACGCAGTATTTT.

The CDR3 region has the DNA TGTGCCAGCAGTTTATCACAGCTTTATGGCTACACCTTC. Protein sequence: CASSLSQLYGYTF. This rearrangement joins TRBV28 to TRBJ1-2; D ambiguous. Looked up from germline, CDR1 is MDHEN and CDR2 is SYDVKM. This CDR3 is 13 amino acids long. V shed 1 base and J shed 5 bases, with 8 bases lying between them.

The CDR3 coding sequence is TGTGCCAGCATCCATCGAAGGGGCTCGGGTCAGCCCCAGCATTTT. Translation gives CASIHRRGSGQPQHF. This chain links TRBV28 with TRBJ1-5; the D gene is possibly TRBD1 (5 bases). The CDR3 runs to 15 residues. V lost 7 bases and J 6 bases, leaving 19 bases between the germline ends. Per the germline V gene, CDR1 is MDHEN and CDR2 is SYDVKM.

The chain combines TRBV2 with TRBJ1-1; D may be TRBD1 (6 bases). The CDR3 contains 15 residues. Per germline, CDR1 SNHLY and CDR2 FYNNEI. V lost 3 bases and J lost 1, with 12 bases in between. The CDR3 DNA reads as TGTGCCAGCAGTGAGCAGGGGAGTGAGAACACTGAAGCTTTCTTT. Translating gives CASSEQGSENTEAFF.

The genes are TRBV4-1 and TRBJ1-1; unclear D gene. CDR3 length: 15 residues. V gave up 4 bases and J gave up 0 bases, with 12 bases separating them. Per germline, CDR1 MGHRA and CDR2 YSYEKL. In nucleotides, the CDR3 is TGCGCCAGCAGCCGAAGGGAGAATCTGAACACTGAAGCTTTCTTT. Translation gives CASSRRENLNTEAFF.

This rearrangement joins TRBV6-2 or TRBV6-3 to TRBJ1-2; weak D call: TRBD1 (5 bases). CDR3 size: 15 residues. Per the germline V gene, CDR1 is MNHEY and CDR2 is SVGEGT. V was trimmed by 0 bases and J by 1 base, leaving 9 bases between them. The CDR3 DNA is TGTGCCAGCAGTTACTCGGGACTGCTTAACTATGGCTACACCTTC. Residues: CASSYSGLLNYGYTF.

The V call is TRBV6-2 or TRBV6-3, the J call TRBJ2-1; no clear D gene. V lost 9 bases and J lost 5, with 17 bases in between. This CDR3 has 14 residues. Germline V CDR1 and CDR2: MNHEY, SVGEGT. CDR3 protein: CASSPRPPHNEQFF. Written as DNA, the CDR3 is TGTGCCAGTAGCCCGAGGCCGCCCCACAATGAGCAGTTCTTC.

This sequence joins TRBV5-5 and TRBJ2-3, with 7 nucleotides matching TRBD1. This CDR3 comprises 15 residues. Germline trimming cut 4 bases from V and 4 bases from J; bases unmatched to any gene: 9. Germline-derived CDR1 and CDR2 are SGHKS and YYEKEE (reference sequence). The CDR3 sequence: CASSLPTGLPDTQYF. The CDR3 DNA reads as TGTGCCAGCAGCCTTCCGACAGGGTTGCCAGATACGCAGTATTTT.

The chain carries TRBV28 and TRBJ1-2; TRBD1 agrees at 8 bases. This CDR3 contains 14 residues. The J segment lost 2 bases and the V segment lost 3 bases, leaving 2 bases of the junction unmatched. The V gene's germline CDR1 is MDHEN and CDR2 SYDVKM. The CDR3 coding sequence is TGTGCCAGCAGTTTCAGGGGGCGCAACTATGGCTACACCTTC. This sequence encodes CASSFRGRNYGYTF.

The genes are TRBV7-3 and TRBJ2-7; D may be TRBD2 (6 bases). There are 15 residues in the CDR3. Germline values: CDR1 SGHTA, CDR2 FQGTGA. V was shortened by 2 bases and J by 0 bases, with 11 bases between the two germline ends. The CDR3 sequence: CASSLGAGPSYEQYF. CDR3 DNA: TGTGCCAGCAGCTTAGGGGCGGGGCCCTCCTACGAGCAGTACTTC.

CDR3 protein: CASSVVPETYEQYF. CDR3 in DNA: TGTGCCAGCAGCGTAGTTCCGGAGACCTACGAGCAGTACTTC. V and J are TRBV9 and TRBJ2-7; D is unclear. The V end was cut by 0 bases, the J end by 2 bases, with 9 bases between. This CDR3 comprises 14 residues. Germline V CDR1 and CDR2: SGDLS, YYNGEE.

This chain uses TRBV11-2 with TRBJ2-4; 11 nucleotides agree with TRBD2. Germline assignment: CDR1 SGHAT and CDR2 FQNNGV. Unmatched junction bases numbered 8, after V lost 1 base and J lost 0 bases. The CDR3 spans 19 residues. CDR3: CASSLARGLAALAKNIQYF. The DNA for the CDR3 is TGTGCCAGCAGCTTAGCTCGGGGACTAGCGGCTTTAGCCAAAAACATTCAGTACTTC. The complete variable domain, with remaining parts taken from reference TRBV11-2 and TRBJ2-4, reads EAGVAQSPRYKIIEKRQSVAFWCNPISGHATLYWYQQILGQGPKLLIQFQNNGVVDDSQLPKDRFSAERLKGVDSTLKIQPAKLEDSAVYLCASSLARGLAALAKNIQYFGAGTRLSVL.

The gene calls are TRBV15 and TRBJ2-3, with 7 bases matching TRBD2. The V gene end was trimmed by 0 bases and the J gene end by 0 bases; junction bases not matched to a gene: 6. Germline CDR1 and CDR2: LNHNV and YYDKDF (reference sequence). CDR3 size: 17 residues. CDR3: CATSRDVGGVSTDTQYF. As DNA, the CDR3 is TGTGCCACCAGCAGAGATGTTGGGGGGGTGAGCACAGATACGCAGTATTTT.

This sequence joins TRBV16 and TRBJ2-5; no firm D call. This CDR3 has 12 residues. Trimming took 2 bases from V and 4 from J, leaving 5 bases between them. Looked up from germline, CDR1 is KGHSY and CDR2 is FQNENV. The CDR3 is CASSQIVETQYF. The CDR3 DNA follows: TGTGCCAGCAGCCAAATCGTAGAGACCCAGTACTTC.

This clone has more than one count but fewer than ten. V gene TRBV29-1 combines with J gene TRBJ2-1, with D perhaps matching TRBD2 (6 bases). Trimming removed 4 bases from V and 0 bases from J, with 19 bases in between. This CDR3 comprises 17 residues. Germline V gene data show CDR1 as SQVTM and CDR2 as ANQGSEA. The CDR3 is CSVGGGFPPLSYNEQFF. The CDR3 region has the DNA TGCAGCGTTGGTGGGGGGTTCCCTCCTCTCTCCTACAATGAGCAGTTCTTC.

The CDR3 DNA reads as TGTGCCAGCAGCCACGGCGGATATCAGCCCCAGCATTTT. This sequence encodes CASSHGGYQPQHF. The chain uses TRBV7-2 and TRBJ1-5; no clear D. The germline V and J ends were trimmed by 5 bases and 5 bases, with 10 bases remaining between them. Germline assignment: CDR1 SGHTA and CDR2 FQGNSA. The CDR3 sequence is 13 residues long.

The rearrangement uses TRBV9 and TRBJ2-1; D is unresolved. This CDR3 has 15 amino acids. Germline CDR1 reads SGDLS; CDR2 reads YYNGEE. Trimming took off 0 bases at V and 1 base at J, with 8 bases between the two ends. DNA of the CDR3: TGTGCCAGCAGCGTAGCTCCAGAATCCTACAATGAGCAGTTCTTC. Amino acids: CASSVAPESYNEQFF.